This TCR beta chain was captured in a study of early T cells in non-severe SARS-CoV-2 infection. The wider study: The authors sequenced bulk RNA from unsorted whole blood, leaving chains unpaired. Study outcomes and limitations: Sequences matched to VDJdb favored anti-spike CD8 responses, while private and CD4 specificities were missed.

This clonotype was seen many times. Its antigen is undetermined. Trimming stripped 0 bases from V and 5 bases from J, with 6 bases between. Germline CDR1 is SGHKS and CDR2 is YYEKEE (reference sequence). The CDR3 is made up of 13 amino acids. As part of library construction, unique molecular identifiers were attached to individual cDNA molecules. TCRdb reprocessed the 5' RACE reads via MiXCR and lists one record per CDR3 protein. The sample gives about 44,000 distinct CDR3 sequences, around 6% of which show up once; around 12% is in the top ten. The rearrangement joins TRBV5-5 to TRBJ2-1; D ambiguous. The sequenced sample was whole blood. The receptor's source is an adult who was a healthcare worker with PCR-confirmed SARS-CoV-2 infection or an uninfected control (not recorded which). For the CDR3, the DNA is TGTGCCAGCAGCTTGGAGACACACAATGAGCAGTTCTTC. Protein product: CASSLETHNEQFF.